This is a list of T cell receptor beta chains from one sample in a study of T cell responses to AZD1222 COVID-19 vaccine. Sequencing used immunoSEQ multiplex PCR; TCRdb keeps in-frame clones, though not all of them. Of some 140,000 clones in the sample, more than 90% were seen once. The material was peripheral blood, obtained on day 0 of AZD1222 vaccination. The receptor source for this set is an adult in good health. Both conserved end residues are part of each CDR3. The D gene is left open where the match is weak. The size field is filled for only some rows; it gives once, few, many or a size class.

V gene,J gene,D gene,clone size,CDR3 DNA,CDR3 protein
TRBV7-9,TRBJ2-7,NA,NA,TGTGCCAGCAGCTTGAGGGCAGCCACCTACGAGCAGTACTTC,CASSLRAATYEQYF
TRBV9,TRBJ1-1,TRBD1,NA,TGTGCCAGCAGCGTGGGGACAGGGCAGAACACTGAAGCTTTCTTT,CASSVGTGQNTEAFF
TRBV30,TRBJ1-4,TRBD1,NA,TGTGCCTGGAGTCCTAGGACAGGGGCGGAAAAACTGTTTTTT,CAWSPRTGAEKLFF
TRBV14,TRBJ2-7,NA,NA,TGTGCCAGCAGCCAAGGACAGTGGGCCCTCGAGCAGTACTTC,CASSQGQWALEQYF
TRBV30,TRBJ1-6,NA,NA,TGTGCCTGGACCGGGACGCCCAATTCACCCCTCCACTTT,CAWTGTPNSPLHF
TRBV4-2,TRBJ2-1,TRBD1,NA,TGTGCCAGCAGCCAGGAAGATAACAGGGGGATAGTCAATGAGCAGTTCTTC,CASSQEDNRGIVNEQFF
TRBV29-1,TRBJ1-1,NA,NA,TGCAGCGTTGATGAATCATGGGACACTGAAGCTTTCTTT,CSVDESWDTEAFF
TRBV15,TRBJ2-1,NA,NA,TGTGCCACCAGCTGGGGTGGGGGGAGCTCCTACAATGAGCAGTTCTTC,CATSWGGGSSYNEQFF
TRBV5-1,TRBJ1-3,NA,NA,TGCGCCAGCAGCCCCTCAAGGGCAGCTCCTGGAAACACCATATATTTT,CASSPSRAAPGNTIYF
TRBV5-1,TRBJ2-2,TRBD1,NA,TGCGCCAGCAGCTGGACAGGGGCCGGGGAGCTGTTTTTT,CASSWTGAGELFF
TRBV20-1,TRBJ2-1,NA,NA,TGCAGTGCCCATAGGGAGTCCTCCGAGTTCTTC,CSAHRESSEFF
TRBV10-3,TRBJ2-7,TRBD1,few,TGTGCCATCAGTGGGACTACAGGGGGGTTATACGAGCAGTACTTC,CAISGTTGGLYEQYF
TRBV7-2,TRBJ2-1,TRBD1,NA,TGTGCCAGCAGTTCGGGACAGGGAGCCTACAATGAGCAGTTCTTC,CASSSGQGAYNEQFF
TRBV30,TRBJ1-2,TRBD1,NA,TGTGCCTGGAGTCTCGACAGGGGATATGGCTACACCTTC,CAWSLDRGYGYTF